Sequencing of this T cell receptor (beta chain) was carried out in a study of control samples from healthy donors and cancer patients. CDR1 and CDR2 (germline): SEHNR, FQNEAQ (reference sequence). CDR3 length: 14 amino acids. Trimming cost V 0 bases and J 4 bases; bases outside gene matches: 1. Generated by immunoSEQ multiplex PCR, the TCRdb table keeps only in-frame clones and is missing some. Among roughly 400,000 clones listed, 80% to 95% were seen once. This sequence originates from a man aged 35-49 years with head and neck cancer. The V and J genes are TRBV7-9 and TRBJ1-2, with 8 bases identical to TRBD1. Source material: PBMCs. DNA for the CDR3: TGTGCCAGCAGCTTAGCGCAGGGGGCCTATGGCTACACCTTC. Protein product: CASSLAQGAYGYTF.